Detailed here is one T cell receptor (beta chain). This sample was taken from a study of regulatory T cells in long-lasting Graves disease. Germline values: CDR1 DFQATT, CDR2 SNEGSKA (reference sequence). Losses at the gene ends were 0 bases for V and 3 bases for J; bases not matched to a gene: 4. The CDR3 extends over 15 amino acids. To make TCR beta libraries, researchers used iRepertoire HTBI primers and Arm-PCR of CDR3 regions. TCRdb independently ran MiXCR on the multiplex PCR reads; one entry per CDR3 protein. The sample shows 620,000 or so distinct CDR3 sequences, approximately 15% of them seen only once. This sample's time point: newly diagnosed GD, antithyroid drugs for less than 3 months. Following extraction of RNA from PBMCs, that RNA was used to make the TCR library. These data were likewise used in another study, on T cells in Graves' hyperthyroidism and ophthalmopathy.

This specimen consisted of peripheral blood mononuclear cells (PBMCs), obtained at new diagnosis, from a patient treated with antithyroid drugs. The source is a woman aged 25 to 39 with Graves disease. The chain has TRBV20-1 and TRBJ2-1; 8 bases agree with TRBD2. CDR3 in amino acids: CSARDSSGSYNEQFF. For the CDR3, the DNA is TGCAGTGCTAGAGATTCGAGCGGGAGCTACAATGAGCAGTTCTTC.